A single sample gave rise to the 2 T cell receptor beta chains below, sequenced in a study of blood T cell repertoires in COVID-19. TCRdb's copy holds only in-frame clones and misses some; the assay was immunoSEQ multiplex PCR. The sample lists about 340,000 clones; about 89% were seen once. The sequenced sample consisted of peripheral blood. The origin of the receptors is a woman between 50 and 59 years old with COVID-19, enrolled during active disease.

V is TRBV5-4 and J is TRBJ2-7; the D gene is possibly TRBD2 (6 bases). Between the trimmed V and J ends, which lost 1 base and 3 bases, there was a span of 11 bases. Germline lookup yields CDR1 SGHNT and CDR2 YYREEE (reference sequence). The CDR3 loop spans 14 amino acids. The CDR3, as DNA: TGTGCCAGCAGCTTGCGGGAGAGGAGCTACGAGCAGTACTTC. Translating gives CASSLRERSYEQYF.

With regard to this clone: At one end, the junction sequence differs from germline, possibly due to a read error. This chain joins TRBV3-1 (or the pseudogene TRBV3-2) and TRBJ2-5; 7 nucleotides align to TRBD1. Germline V gene sequence: CDR1 LGHDT, CDR2 YNNKEL (reference sequence). The CDR3 contains 15 residues. CDR3 in amino acids: CAIGTDSLYQETQYF. The CDR3 DNA sequence: TGTGCCATCGGGACAGACTCCTTGTACCAAGAAACCCAGTACTTC.